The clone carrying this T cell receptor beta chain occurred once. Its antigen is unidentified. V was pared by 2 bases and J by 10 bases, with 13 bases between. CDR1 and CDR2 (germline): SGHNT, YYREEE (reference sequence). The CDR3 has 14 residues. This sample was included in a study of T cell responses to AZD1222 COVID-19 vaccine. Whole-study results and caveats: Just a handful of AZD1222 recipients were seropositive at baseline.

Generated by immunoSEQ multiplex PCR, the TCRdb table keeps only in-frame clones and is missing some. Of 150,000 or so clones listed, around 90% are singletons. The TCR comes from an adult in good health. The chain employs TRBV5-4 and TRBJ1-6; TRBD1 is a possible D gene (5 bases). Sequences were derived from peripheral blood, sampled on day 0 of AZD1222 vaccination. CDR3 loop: CASSFVGVESPLHF. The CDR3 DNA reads TGTGCCAGCAGCTTTGTAGGGGTAGAGTCACCCCTCCACTTT.